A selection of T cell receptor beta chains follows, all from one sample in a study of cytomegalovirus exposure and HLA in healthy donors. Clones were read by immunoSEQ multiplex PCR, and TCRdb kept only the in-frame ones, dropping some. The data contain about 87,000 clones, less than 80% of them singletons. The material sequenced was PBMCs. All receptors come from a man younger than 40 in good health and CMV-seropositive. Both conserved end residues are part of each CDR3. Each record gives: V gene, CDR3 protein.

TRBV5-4 CASSLTQGAYNEQFF
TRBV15 CATSSTGEGVYGYTF
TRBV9 CASSVGLATQDTQYF
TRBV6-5 CATQRGQETQYF
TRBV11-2 CASSPGAGNEKLFF
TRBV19 CASSYRNTEAFF
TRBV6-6 CASSYRASGIGDTQYF
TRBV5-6 CASSSSFRDRGSWEQYF
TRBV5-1 CASSFLPGLAGGPNEQFF
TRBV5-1 CASSGTYSYNEQFF
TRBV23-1 CASSPRDRGLSNTQYF
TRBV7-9 CASRRRNTEAFF
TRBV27 CASSFQGRTEAFF
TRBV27 CASSLSANYGYTF
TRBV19 CASSWGTGGYEQYF
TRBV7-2 CASSPLGTEIISYEQYF
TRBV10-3 CAISQGPYGNQPQHF
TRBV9 CASSVGRGQETQYF
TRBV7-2 CASGGQGGHEQFF
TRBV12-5 CASGLVGRRGETQYF
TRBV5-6 CASSLRGSYEQYF
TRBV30 CAWSVSGYNQPQHF
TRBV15 CATSRDLPGHQRNQPQHF
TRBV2 CASSQQPPRLAGGYEQYF
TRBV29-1 CSVDDRAGGLLNGYTF
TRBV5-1 CASSLGLLTIDGYTF
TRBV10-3 CAIRSEGHTDTQYF
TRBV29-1 CSADLKAANTEAFF
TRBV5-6 CASSGGGGAVYNEQFF
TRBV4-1 CASSHGAGTSGGRNTGELFF
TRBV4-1 CASSPEAGYRYEQYF
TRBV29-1 CSDVQGNSEAFF
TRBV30 CAFDYSNQPQNF
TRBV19 CASTSLAKGHEQYF
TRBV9 CASSVDGGDGTKNIQYF
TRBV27 CASSFTRAYNEQFF
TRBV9 CASSSYVGGAKNEQFF
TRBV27 CASRTDYEETQYF
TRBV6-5 CASSWDRANYGYTF
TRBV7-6 CASSSGATGVRETQYF
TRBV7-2 CASSPLGLAAPQETQYF
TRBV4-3 CASSQGRMNTEAFF
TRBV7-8 CASSLDDRGYLYNSPLHF
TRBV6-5 CASSRQGRSYNEQFF
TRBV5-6 CASSRGGTEAFF
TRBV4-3 CASSAGQGTYEQYF
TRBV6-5 CASSYTASGSDEQFF
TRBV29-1 CSVDTGEYSYGYTF